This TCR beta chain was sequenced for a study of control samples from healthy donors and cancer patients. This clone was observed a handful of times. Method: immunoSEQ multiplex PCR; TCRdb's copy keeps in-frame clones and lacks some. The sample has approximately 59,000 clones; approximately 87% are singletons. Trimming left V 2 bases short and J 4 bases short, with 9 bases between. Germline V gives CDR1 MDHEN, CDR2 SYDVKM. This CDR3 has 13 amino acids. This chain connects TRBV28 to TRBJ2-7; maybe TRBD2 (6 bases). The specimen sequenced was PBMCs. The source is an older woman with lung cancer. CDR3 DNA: TGTGCCAGCAGTTTAGGAGGGACTTACGAGCAGTACTTC. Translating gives CASSLGGTYEQYF.